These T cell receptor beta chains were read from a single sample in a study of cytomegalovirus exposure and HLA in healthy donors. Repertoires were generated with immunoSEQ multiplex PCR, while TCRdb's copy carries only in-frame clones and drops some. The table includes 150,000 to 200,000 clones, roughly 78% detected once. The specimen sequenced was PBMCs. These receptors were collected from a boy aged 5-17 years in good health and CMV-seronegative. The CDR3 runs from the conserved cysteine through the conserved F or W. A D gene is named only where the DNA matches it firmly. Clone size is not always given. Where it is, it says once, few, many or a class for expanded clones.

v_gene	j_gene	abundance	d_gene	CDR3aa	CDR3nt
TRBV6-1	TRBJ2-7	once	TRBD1	CASRRGQGANEQYF	TGTGCCAGCAGGAGAGGACAGGGGGCGAACGAGCAGTACTTC
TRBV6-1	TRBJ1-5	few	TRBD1	CASTPKGQGGQPQHF	TGTGCCAGCACCCCTAAGGGACAGGGGGGCCAGCCCCAGCATTTT
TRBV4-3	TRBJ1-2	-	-	CASSQDGVPRRDYGYTF	TGCGCCAGCAGCCAAGACGGGGTGCCGCGGCGGGACTATGGCTACACCTTC
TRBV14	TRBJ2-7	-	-	CASSQSYEQYF	TGTGCCAGCAGCCAGAGCTACGAGCAGTACTTC
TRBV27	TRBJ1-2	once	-	CASSFGVNYGYTF	TGTGCCAGCAGTTTCGGAGTGAACTATGGCTACACCTTC
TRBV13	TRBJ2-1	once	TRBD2	CASSLEAGGVYNEQFF	TGTGCCAGCAGCTTAGAAGCGGGAGGCGTATACAATGAGCAGTTCTTC
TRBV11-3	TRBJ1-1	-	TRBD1	CASSPGQGRSEAFF	TGTGCCAGCAGCCCGGGACAGGGTCGGTCTGAAGCTTTCTTT
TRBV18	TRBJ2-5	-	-	CASSPSRETQYF	TGTGCCAGCTCACCAAGTAGAGAGACCCAGTACTTC
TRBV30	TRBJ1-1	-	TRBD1	CAWSGGQGAKSGMNTEAFF	TGTGCCTGGAGTGGAGGACAGGGGGCGAAGTCGGGGATGAACACTGAAGCTTTCTTT
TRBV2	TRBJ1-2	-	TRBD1	CASSDPTVISPNYGQEGIYGYTF	TGTGCCAGCAGCGACCCCACGGTTATCTCTCCTAACTACGGACAGGAAGGTATCTATGGCTACACCTTC
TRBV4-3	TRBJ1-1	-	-	CASSHGQQLMNTEAFF	TGCGCCAGCAGCCACGGTCAACAGCTCATGAACACTGAAGCTTTCTTT
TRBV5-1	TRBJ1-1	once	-	CASSWGTLNTEAFF	TGCGCCAGCAGCTGGGGGACATTGAACACTGAAGCTTTCTTT
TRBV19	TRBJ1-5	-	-	CASTTGDNNQPQHF	TGTGCCAGTACGACCGGGGACAATAATCAGCCCCAGCATTTT
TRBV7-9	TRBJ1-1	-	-	CASRTPNTEAFF	TGTGCCAGCCGGACACCCAACACTGAAGCTTTCTTT
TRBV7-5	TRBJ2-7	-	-	CARSLLTGLEQYF	TGTGCCAGAAGCTTGCTAACAGGGTTGGAGCAGTACTTC
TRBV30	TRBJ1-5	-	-	CAWSAHFPPIQHF	TGTGCCTGGAGTGCCCATTTTCCCCCCATTCAGCATTTT
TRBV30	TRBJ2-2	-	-	CAWRSYRRSLSVGELFF	TGTGCCTGGAGGTCCTATCGGAGATCTTTGTCGGTCGGGGAGCTGTTTTTT
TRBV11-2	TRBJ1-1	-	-	CASSPTPNTEAFF	TGTGCCAGCAGTCCTACTCCCAACACTGAAGCTTTCTTT
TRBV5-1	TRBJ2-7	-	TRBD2	CASSLAQRGASTYEQYF	TGCGCCAGCAGCTTGGCGCAGCGGGGGGCATCGACCTACGAGCAGTACTTC
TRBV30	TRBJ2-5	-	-	CAWSVLQAPQETQYF	TGTGCCTGGAGTGTACTTCAAGCACCCCAAGAGACCCAGTACTTC
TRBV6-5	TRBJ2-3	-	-	CASRQTIFSTDTQYF	TGTGCCAGCAGGCAGACTATTTTTAGCACAGATACGCAGTATTTT
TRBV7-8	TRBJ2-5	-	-	CASSFAPTNQETQYF	TGTGCCAGCAGCTTCGCCCCCACTAACCAAGAGACCCAGTACTTC